One sample yielded the 24 T cell receptor beta chains listed below, sequenced in a study of CD8 T cells in Susac syndrome. Random hexamers primed reverse transcription of about 0.45 to 1 ug RNA. Via MiXCR, TCRdb re-called the immunoSEQ multiplex PCR reads, giving one row per CDR3 protein. The table lists roughly 120,000 distinct CDR3 sequences, less than 95% of them singletons, with around 0.12% in the top ten. Material for sequencing was CD4+ T cells from PBMCs. All receptors derive from a human donor with multiple sclerosis.

The chain carries TRBV25-1 and TRBJ2-7, with 10 bases matching TRBD1. After removal of 4 bases from V and 6 bases from J, the junction contained 6 bases not matched to a gene. The CDR3 is 14 residues long. CDR1 and CDR2 (germline): MGHDK, SYGVNS. CDR3: CASSALRTGGEQYF. The CDR3 nucleotides are TGTGCCAGCAGTGCCCTTAGGACAGGGGGCGAGCAGTACTTC.

This sequence joins TRBV20-1 and TRBJ2-7; D might be TRBD1 (6 bases). The CDR3 consists of 15 residues. Looked up from germline, CDR1 is DFQATT and CDR2 is SNEGSKA (reference sequence). The CDR3 region has the DNA TGCAGCGCCTACCGTTTGGGGCAGGGGTCATACGAGCAGTACTTC. Translating it yields CSAYRLGQGSYEQYF.

This clonotype was seen only once. The chain employs TRBV20-1 and TRBJ2-3; 8 positions agree with TRBD2. The CDR3 extends over 14 amino acids. Germline CDR1 DFQATT, CDR2 SNEGSKA (reference sequence). Trimming at V came to 3 bases and at J to 2 bases, leaving 4 bases not matched to a gene. The chain's CDR3 is CSASASGFTDTQYF. The CDR3 DNA reads as TGCAGTGCTAGCGCTAGCGGGTTCACAGATACGCAGTATTTT.

The chain has TRBV11-2 and TRBJ2-7; TRBD2 matches at 9 bases. This CDR3 comprises 17 residues. Looked up from germline, CDR1 is SGHAT and CDR2 is FQNNGV. The V segment lost 7 bases and the J segment 4 bases; nucleotides outside the gene matches: 17. The CDR3 region has the DNA TGTGCCAGCACCAAAGGCCTGGGGGCTAGCGGGGTTTACGAGCAGTACTTC. It specifies CASTKGLGASGVYEQYF.

The chain links TRBV6-1 to TRBJ2-7, with D hard to call. Germline CDR1 reads MNHNS; CDR2 reads SASEGT. Deletions cut 0 bases from V and 3 bases from J, with 15 bases between. This CDR3 comprises 16 residues. The CDR3 here is CASSEASSQGVYEQYF. The CDR3, as DNA: TGTGCCAGCAGTGAAGCGTCCAGCCAAGGAGTCTACGAGCAGTACTTC.

Here the CDR3 DNA reads TGCAGTGCTAGAGATCAGGGACAGGTTCTTGAGATTCAATGGGAGACCCAGTACTTC. It translates to CSARDQGQVLEIQWETQYF. The gene calls are TRBV20-1 and TRBJ2-5; 8 bases are a match to TRBD1. V gave up 0 bases and J gave up 5 bases; unmatched junction bases: 20. The germline CDR1 and CDR2 sequences are DFQATT and SNEGSKA (reference sequence). The CDR3 sequence is 19 residues long.

The chain combines TRBV5-6 with TRBJ2-7, with D possibly matching TRBD2 (6 bases). Germline values: CDR1 SGHDT, CDR2 YYEEEE. The CDR3 loop spans 15 amino acids. V was pared by 3 bases and J by 5 bases, with 18 bases between. The DNA for the CDR3 is TGTGCCAGCAGCTGGGCTCCGGGGGTTGGTAACGAGCAGTACTTC. As protein: CASSWAPGVGNEQYF.

The V and J genes are TRBV2 and TRBJ1-3; no definite D call. V lost 3 bases to trimming and J lost 4 bases, with 10 bases between them. This CDR3 is built from 14 residues. The V gene's germline CDR1 is SNHLY and CDR2 FYNNEI. CDR3 DNA sequence: TGTGCCAGCAGTGAGATAAACGGAGGAAACACCATATATTTT. This translates into CASSEINGGNTIYF.

This clonotype was detected once. The rearrangement links TRBV5-4 to TRBJ2-7, with 13 bases fitting TRBD2. CDR1 and CDR2 from the germline V gene are SGHNT and YYREEE (reference sequence). The ends lost 4 bases at V and 2 bases at J; junction bases unmatched: 6. This CDR3 has 16 residues. The chain's CDR3 is CASSPRGLAGAYEQYF. The CDR3 DNA follows: TGTGCCAGCAGCCCACGAGGACTAGCGGGAGCCTACGAGCAGTACTTC.

The sample holds a few counts of this clonotype. The V and J genes are TRBV6-2 or TRBV6-3 and TRBJ2-1, with 7 bases lining up with TRBD1. J gave up 8 bases and V 0 bases, and 10 bases lay outside the gene matches. CDR3 length equals 16 residues. CDR1 and CDR2 (germline): MNHEY, SVGEGT. The CDR3 DNA sequence: TGTGCCAGCAGTTACTCACAGGGGTTAAGAAGCTATGAGCAGTTCTTC. Amino acid sequence: CASSYSQGLRSYEQFF.

The V gene is TRBV15, the J gene TRBJ2-1; 11 bases are a match to TRBD2. V lost 5 bases and J lost 0; bases outside the gene matches: 9. CDR3 length: 18 residues. From germline, CDR1 is LNHNV and CDR2 YYDKDF (reference sequence). The CDR3: CATSEGTSGPSSYNEQFF. CDR3 sequence (DNA): TGTGCCACCAGCGAAGGGACTAGCGGACCGAGCTCCTACAATGAGCAGTTCTTC. The full variable domain, rest sourced from reference TRBV15 and TRBJ2-1, is DAMVIQNPRYQVTQFGKPVTLSCSQTLNHNVMYWYQQKSSQAPKLLFHYYDKDFNNEADTPDNFQSRRPNTSFCFLDIRSPGLGDTAMYLCATSEGTSGPSSYNEQFFGPGTRLTVL.

The gene calls are TRBV7-2 and TRBJ1-4, with unresolved D. The CDR3 contains 14 residues. Trimming took 5 bases from V and 8 from J, leaving 15 bases between them. The V gene's germline CDR1 is SGHTA and CDR2 FQGNSA. The CDR3 coding sequence is TGTGCCAGCAGCCCCTCGGCCGGGAGGGAAAAACTGTTTTTT. Protein: CASSPSAGREKLFF.

The chain recombines TRBV18 with TRBJ2-6; 9 bases fit TRBD1. V was clipped by 2 bases and J by 0 bases; unmatched bases: 11. The CDR3 is made up of 20 amino acids. In germline, CDR1 is KGHSH, CDR2 LQKENI. The CDR3 reads CASSPSLDRGPFSGANVLTF. CDR3 coding DNA: TGTGCCAGCTCACCATCCCTGGACAGGGGACCTTTCTCTGGGGCCAACGTCCTGACTTTC.

The CDR3 is CASSFSTSGTGELFF. As DNA, the CDR3 is TGTGCCAGCAGCTTTTCGACTAGCGGCACCGGGGAGCTGTTTTTT. The chain links TRBV7-8 to TRBJ2-2, with TRBD2 identical over 9 bases. The V and J ends lost 3 bases and 4 bases, in that order; junction bases with no gene match: 3. This CDR3 comprises 15 residues. Germline assignment: CDR1 SGHVS and CDR2 FQNEAQ.

The J gene is TRBJ1-1, the V gene TRBV12-3 or TRBV12-4, with D possibly matching TRBD1 (6 bases). The CDR3 has 13 amino acids. Trimming left V 9 bases short and J 8 bases short, with 19 bases between. The DNA of the CDR3 is TGTGCCAGTACCAAGGAGAGGGGGAGGGAAGCTTTCTTT. The encoded protein is CASTKERGREAFF.

This chain uses TRBV4-1 with TRBJ2-2, with 9 bases aligning to TRBD1. The ends lost 4 bases at V and 5 bases at J; junction bases unmatched: 5. The CDR3 loop spans 15 amino acids. Germline V gene sequence: CDR1 MGHRA, CDR2 YSYEKL. The CDR3 region is CASSLGQGITGELFF. CDR3 coding DNA: TGCGCCAGCAGCCTGGGACAGGGTATAACCGGGGAGCTGTTTTTT.

The rearrangement links TRBV2 to TRBJ2-7; D gene uncertain. The CDR3 loop spans 11 amino acids. Germline V gene data show CDR1 as SNHLY and CDR2 as FYNNEI. Trimming stripped 2 bases from V and 3 bases from J, with 2 bases between. CDR3 nucleotide sequence: TGTGCCAGCAGTGAATACTACGAGCAGTACTTC. This codes for CASSEYYEQYF.

The V gene is TRBV19, the J gene TRBJ2-4; possibly TRBD1 or TRBD2 for D (5 bases each). Germline assignment: CDR1 LNHDA and CDR2 SQIVND (reference sequence). CDR3 length: 15 amino acids. The germline V and J ends were trimmed by 2 bases and 0 bases, with 8 bases remaining between them. DNA for the CDR3: TGTGCCAGTAGTATAATTGGGACAGCCAAAAACATTCAGTACTTC. This encodes CASSIIGTAKNIQYF.

The chain has TRBV10-3 and TRBJ2-7; TRBD1 matches at 7 bases. J gave up 2 bases and V 6 bases, and 4 bases lay outside the gene matches. CDR1 ENHRY and CDR2 SYGVKD come from the germline V gene. CDR3 length: 13 residues. CDR3 region: CAIRDRETYEQYF. Here the CDR3 DNA reads TGTGCCATCAGAGACAGGGAAACCTACGAGCAGTACTTC.

The chain uses TRBV7-9 and TRBJ2-3; 7 bases map to TRBD2. The CDR3 sequence is 17 residues long. Germline V gene sequence: CDR1 SEHNR, CDR2 FQNEAQ (reference sequence). The V segment lost 5 bases and the J segment 6 bases; nucleotides outside the gene matches: 17. CDR3 protein: CASSPSRLGRGRDTQYF. As DNA, the CDR3 is TGTGCCAGCAGCCCGAGTAGACTAGGGAGGGGACGTGATACGCAGTATTTT.

This sequence joins TRBV25-1 and TRBJ1-2; TRBD1 might be the D (5 bases). CDR3 length equals 12 residues. Germline V gene lookup returns CDR1 MGHDK and CDR2 SYGVNS. V was clipped by 5 bases and J by 7 bases, with 11 bases between them. The CDR3 DNA reads TGTGCCAGCAGTCAGGGCCGCGGTGGCTACACCTTC. This gives the protein CASSQGRGGYTF.

J is TRBJ1-1 and V is TRBV27; D is uncertain. V was clipped by 5 bases and J by 0 bases, with 10 bases between them. CDR3 length equals 14 residues. CDR1 MNHEY and CDR2 SMNVEV come from the germline V gene (reference sequence). CDR3 DNA: TGTGCCAGCAGTATTCGGAGCATGAACACTGAAGCTTTCTTT. Its protein product is CASSIRSMNTEAFF.

J is TRBJ2-5 and V is TRBV19, with a possible D match to TRBD1 (5 bases). V lost 4 bases to trimming and J lost 3 bases, with 12 bases between them. The CDR3 is made up of 14 amino acids. Germline values: CDR1 LNHDA, CDR2 SQIVND (reference sequence). This chain's CDR3 is CASSTHGHEETQYF. CDR3 coding DNA: TGTGCCAGTAGTACGCATGGACACGAAGAGACCCAGTACTTC.

The CDR3 is CASSGRTVNTGELFF. The DNA of the CDR3 is TGTGCCAGCAGTGGACGGACGGTGAACACCGGGGAGCTGTTTTTT. This chain joins TRBV27 and TRBJ2-2; D gene unclear. With 5 bases removed from V and 1 base from J, the gap between germline ends came to 11 bases. The CDR3 runs to 15 residues. Germline loops: CDR1 MNHEY, CDR2 SMNVEV (reference sequence).